Listed below are T cell receptor beta chains from one sample, sequenced in a study of T cells in Graves' hyperthyroidism and ophthalmopathy. TCRdb processed the multiplex PCR reads anew with MiXCR; each CDR3 protein has one entry. Altogether just under 750,000 distinct CDR3 sequences are present, over 35% being singletons, with the ten largest covering roughly 30%. The specimen was blood. These receptors originate from a woman between 40 and 50 years old with Graves' hyperthyroidism. The CDR3 runs from the conserved cysteine through the conserved F or W. D genes are given only for firm matches. Some rows have no size entry. The others give once, few or many, or a class for an expanded clone.

v_gene	d_gene	j_gene	abundance	CDR3aa	CDR3nt
TRBV5-8	NA	TRBJ1-6	many	CASSWEQARNSPLHF	TGTGCCAGCAGCTGGGAACAGGCGCGGAATTCACCCCTCCACTTT
TRBV2	TRBD2	TRBJ2-1	NA	CASSDPGGSSYNEQFF	TGTGCCAGCAGTGATCCGGGGGGGAGCTCCTACAATGAGCAGTTCTTC
TRBV5-4	TRBD1	TRBJ1-1	NA	CASSSAGGRGNTEAFF	TGTGCCAGCAGCTCCGCAGGGGGAAGGGGGAACACTGAAGCTTTCTTT
TRBV14	NA	TRBJ1-1	NA	CASSPRTANTVAFF	TGTGCCAGCAGCCCCCGGACAGCGAACACTGTAGCTTTCTTT
TRBV4-1	NA	TRBJ2-7	NA	CASAYSPGDEQYF	TGCGCCAGCGCCTATAGCCCAGGGGACGAGCAGTACTTC
TRBV7-9	NA	TRBJ1-6	many	CASSFAGNNSPLHF	TGTGCCAGCAGCTTTGCTGGGAATAATTCACCCCTCCACTTT
TRBV7-2	NA	TRBJ2-7	NA	CASSAFAGAPYEQYF	TGTGCCAGCAGTGCGTTTGCGGGGGCCCCCTACGAGCAGTACTTC
TRBV3-1	TRBD1	TRBJ2-5	few	CASTPGQFRDETQYF	TGTGCCAGCACCCCGGGACAGTTCAGAGATGAGACCCAGTACTTC
TRBV19	NA	TRBJ1-3	many	CASSANPTAGNTIYF	TGTGCCAGTAGTGCCAACCCGACAGCTGGAAACACCATATATTTT
TRBV2	TRBD1	TRBJ2-2	many	CASSLRQGPNTGELFF	TGTGCCAGCAGCCTGCGACAGGGACCGAACACCGGGGAGCTGTTTTTT
TRBV20-1	NA	TRBJ1-2	many	CSARVLQGYGYTF	TGCAGTGCTAGAGTACTACAGGGATATGGCTACACCTTC
TRBV12-3/TRBV12-4	NA	TRBJ1-2	few	CASRTGHSNYGYTF	TGTGCCAGCAGGACGGGACACTCTAACTATGGCTACACCTTC
TRBV6-6	NA	TRBJ1-1	many	CASSSADSLNTEAFF	TGTGCCAGCAGCTCCGCGGACAGCCTGAACACTGAAGCTTTCTTT
TRBV4-3	NA	TRBJ2-7	NA	CASSRGQGMSEQYF	TGCGCCAGCAGCCGCGGGCAGGGAATGAGCGAGCAGTACTTC
TRBV10-1	NA	TRBJ1-1	many	CASSPGGGYQSEAFF	TGCGCCAGCTCACCGGGGGGGGGGTATCAGTCTGAAGCTTTCTTT
TRBV29-1	NA	TRBJ1-1	NA	CSISRATGAFF	TGCAGCATATCCAGGGCCACTGGAGCTTTCTTT
TRBV12-3/TRBV12-4	TRBD1	TRBJ1-5	once	CASRRTGGGGNQPQHF	TGTGCCAGCAGACGGACAGGGGGCGGAGGCAATCAGCCCCAGCATTTT
TRBV12-3/TRBV12-4	TRBD2	TRBJ2-7	many	CASSTGLAGGYEQYF	TGTGCCAGCAGCACGGGACTAGCGGGAGGTTACGAGCAGTACTTC
TRBV5-1	TRBD1	TRBJ1-6	many	CASSGGQGDNSPLHF	TGCGCCAGCAGCGGGGGACAGGGCGATAATTCACCCCTCCACTTT
TRBV7-6	TRBD1	TRBJ2-5	NA	CASSWPGTGDQETQYF	TGTGCCAGCAGCTGGCCCGGGACAGGGGATCAAGAGACCCAGTACTTC
TRBV9	NA	TRBJ1-6	few	CASSPYRSRGRNSPLHF	TGTGCCAGCAGCCCCTACCGATCCCGGGGCCGTAATTCACCCCTCCACTTT
TRBV7-8	NA	TRBJ2-5	many	CASSLSGQTQYF	TGTGCCAGCAGCTTATCGGGCCAGACCCAGTACTTC
TRBV2	NA	TRBJ2-2	NA	CASSSTGVSGGELFF	TGTGCCAGCAGCTCGACCGGGGTATCGGGCGGGGAGCTGTTTTTT
TRBV15	NA	TRBJ2-2	many	CATGRWTGELFF	TGTGCCACCGGGCGGTGGACCGGGGAGCTGTTTTTT
TRBV7-9	TRBD2	TRBJ2-1	NA	CASSSWRDYGITEQFF	TGTGCCAGCAGCTCCTGGCGGGACTACGGGATTACGGAGCAGTTCTTC
TRBV7-2	TRBD1	TRBJ1-2	once	CASSRWSSGQNYGYTF	TGCGCCAGCAGCCGATGGTCGTCGGGACAGAACTATGGCTACACCTTC
TRBV10-2	TRBD1	TRBJ1-1	NA	CAMDRGLQSTEAFF	TGCGCCATGGACAGGGGGCTGCAGAGCACTGAAGCTTTCTTT
TRBV9	TRBD1	TRBJ1-2	NA	CASSGQTGYGYTF	TGTGCCAGCAGCGGTCAGACAGGGTATGGCTACACCTTC
TRBV12-3/TRBV12-4	NA	TRBJ1-2	NA	CASSPGRVNYGYTF	TGTGCCAGCAGCCCTGGACGGGTAAACTATGGCTACACCTTC
TRBV12-3/TRBV12-4	NA	TRBJ1-6	many	CASSLIGPGSPLHF	TGTGCCAGCAGCCTGATAGGTCCGGGTTCACCCCTCCACTTT
TRBV9	TRBD2	TRBJ2-7	NA	CASSDRTSGRTEQYF	TGTGCCAGCAGCGACCGGACTAGCGGGAGGACTGAGCAGTACTTC
TRBV19	TRBD2	TRBJ2-5	many	CASSTQWTSGAQETQYF	TGTGCCAGTAGTACACAATGGACTAGCGGGGCGCAAGAGACCCAGTACTTC
TRBV7-2	TRBD1	TRBJ1-3	NA	CASSLGTARRNTIYF	TGTGCCAGCAGCCTGGGGACAGCGCGCAGAAACACCATATATTTT
TRBV4-3	NA	TRBJ1-5	NA	CASSRSYSNQPQHF	TGCGCCAGCAGCCGATCGTATAGCAATCAGCCCCAGCATTTT
TRBV5-1	NA	TRBJ2-2	NA	CASSEQALTNTGELFF	TGCGCCAGCAGCGAGCAGGCCCTAACTAACACCGGGGAGCTGTTTTTT
TRBV10-3	NA	TRBJ1-5	NA	CAVSEGFDQPQHF	TGTGCCGTCAGTGAAGGGTTCGATCAGCCCCAGCATTTT
TRBV6-1	NA	TRBJ1-2	NA	CASSWDNLSGGYTF	TGTGCCAGCAGTTGGGACAACCTAAGTGGCGGCTACACCTTC
TRBV29-1	NA	TRBJ2-6	NA	CSVVPGSSGANVLTF	TGCAGCGTTGTTCCGGGGAGCTCTGGGGCCAACGTCCTGACTTTC
TRBV7-9	NA	TRBJ1-1	NA	CASSPWDSIRNTEAFF	TGTGCCAGCAGCCCCTGGGACTCCATTCGGAACACTGAAGCTTTCTTT
TRBV5-1	NA	TRBJ1-3	few	CASSHSLDTGNSGNTIYF	TGCGCCAGCAGCCATTCCCTGGACACGGGAAACTCTGGAAACACCATATATTTT
TRBV5-1	TRBD1	TRBJ1-2	many	CASSSWTGVGYTF	TGCGCCAGCAGCTCGTGGACAGGGGTTGGCTACACCTTC
TRBV7-9	TRBD1	TRBJ1-1	once	CASSLGRWVGGVNTEAFF	TGTGCCAGCAGCTTGGGTCGGTGGGTAGGGGGCGTGAACACTGAAGCTTTCTTT
TRBV29-1	TRBD1	TRBJ1-1	NA	CSTEGQGARGTEAFF	TGCAGCACGGAGGGACAGGGGGCGCGGGGCACTGAAGCTTTCTTT
TRBV19	TRBD1	TRBJ2-7	NA	CASSTQTGVYEQYF	TGTGCCAGTAGTACCCAGACAGGGGTCTACGAGCAGTACTTC
TRBV19	NA	TRBJ1-3	NA	CASRDTGFYGNTIYF	TGTGCCAGTAGGGACACTGGCTTTTATGGAAACACCATATATTTT
TRBV12-3/TRBV12-4	NA	TRBJ2-2	many	CASSLSNTGELFF	TGTGCCAGCAGCTTAAGTAACACCGGGGAGCTGTTTTTT